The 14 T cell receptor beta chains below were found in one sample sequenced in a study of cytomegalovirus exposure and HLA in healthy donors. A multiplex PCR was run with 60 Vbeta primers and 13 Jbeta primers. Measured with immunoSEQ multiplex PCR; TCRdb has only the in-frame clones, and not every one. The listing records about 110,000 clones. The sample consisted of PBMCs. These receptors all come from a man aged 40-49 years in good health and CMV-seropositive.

Here the CDR3 DNA reads TGTGCCAGCAGCTCCGGGACTAGCGGGAGAACGGATACGCAGTATTTT. This sequence encodes CASSSGTSGRTDTQYF. The genes are TRBV27 and TRBJ2-3, with 14 positions matching TRBD2. The V gene's germline CDR1 is MNHEY and CDR2 SMNVEV (reference sequence). This CDR3 has 16 amino acids. V gave up 6 bases and J gave up 6 bases; unmatched junction bases: 8.

The CDR3 loop reads CASRSGTGNEKLFF. For the CDR3, the DNA is TGTGCCAGCAGGTCGGGGACAGGGAATGAAAAACTGTTTTTT. The chain joins TRBV7-9 to TRBJ1-4; TRBD1 matches at 9 bases. The germline V gene encodes CDR1 SEHNR and CDR2 FQNEAQ (reference sequence). Germline trimming cut 6 bases from V and 5 bases from J; bases unmatched to any gene: 4. This CDR3 is built from 14 residues.

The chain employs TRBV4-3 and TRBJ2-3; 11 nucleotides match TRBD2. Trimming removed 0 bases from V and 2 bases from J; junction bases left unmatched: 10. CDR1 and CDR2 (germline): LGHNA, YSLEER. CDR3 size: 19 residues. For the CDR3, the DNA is TGCGCCAGCAGCCAAGATGTACAGGGACTAGCGGAGCCCACAGATACGCAGTATTTT. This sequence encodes CASSQDVQGLAEPTDTQYF.

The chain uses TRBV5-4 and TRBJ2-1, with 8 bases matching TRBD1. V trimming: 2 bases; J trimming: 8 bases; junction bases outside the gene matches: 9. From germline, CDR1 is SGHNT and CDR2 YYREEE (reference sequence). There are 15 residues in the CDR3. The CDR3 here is CASSFYQGAKDEQFF. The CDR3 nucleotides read TGTGCCAGCAGCTTCTACCAGGGGGCAAAGGATGAGCAGTTCTTC.

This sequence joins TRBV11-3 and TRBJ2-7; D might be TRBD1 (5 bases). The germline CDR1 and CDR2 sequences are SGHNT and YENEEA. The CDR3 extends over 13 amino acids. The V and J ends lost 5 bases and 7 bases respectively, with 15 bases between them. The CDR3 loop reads CASSRDSLGEQYF. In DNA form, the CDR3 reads TGTGCCAGCAGCCGTGACAGTTTAGGAGAGCAGTACTTC.

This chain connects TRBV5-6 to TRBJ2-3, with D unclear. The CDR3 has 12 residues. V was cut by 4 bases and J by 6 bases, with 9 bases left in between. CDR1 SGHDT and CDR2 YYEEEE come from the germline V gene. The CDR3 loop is CASSLPMDTQYF. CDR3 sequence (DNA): TGTGCCAGCAGCCTACCGATGGATACGCAGTATTTT.

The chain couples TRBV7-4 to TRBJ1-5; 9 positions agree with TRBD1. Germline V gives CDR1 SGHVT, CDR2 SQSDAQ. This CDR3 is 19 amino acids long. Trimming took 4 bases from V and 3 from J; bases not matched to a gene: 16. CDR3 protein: CASSSSTGQGPGVNQPQHF. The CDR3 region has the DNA TGTGCCAGCAGCTCCTCAACGGGACAGGGCCCGGGAGTCAATCAGCCCCAGCATTTT.

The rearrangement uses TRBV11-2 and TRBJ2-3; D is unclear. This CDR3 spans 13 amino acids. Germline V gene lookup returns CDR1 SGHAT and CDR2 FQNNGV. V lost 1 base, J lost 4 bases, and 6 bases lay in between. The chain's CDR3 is CASSLAPADTQYF. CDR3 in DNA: TGTGCCAGCAGCTTAGCCCCCGCAGATACGCAGTATTTT.

In DNA, the CDR3 is TGTGCCAGTAGCCCCGACAGGGGTGGCAATCAGCCCCAGCATTTT. This encodes CASSPDRGGNQPQHF. The V call is TRBV19, the J call TRBJ1-5; 8 bases are a match to TRBD1. The junction had 6 bases not matched to a gene; V was cut back by 6 bases and J by 2 bases. This CDR3 has 15 amino acids. Per the germline V gene, CDR1 is LNHDA and CDR2 is SQIVND (reference sequence). Supplemented by reference TRBV19 and TRBJ1-5, the full variable domain reads DGGITQSPKYLFRKEGQNVTLSCEQNLNHDAMYWYRQDPGQGLRLIYYSQIVNDFQKGDIAEGYSVSREKKESFPLTVTSAQKNPTAFYLCASSPDRGGNQPQHFGDGTRLSIL.

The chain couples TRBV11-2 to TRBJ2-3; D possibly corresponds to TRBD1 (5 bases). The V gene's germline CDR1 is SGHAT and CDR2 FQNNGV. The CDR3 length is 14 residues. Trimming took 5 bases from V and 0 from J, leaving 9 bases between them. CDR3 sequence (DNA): TGTGCCAGCAGCGAATGGGGCAGCACAGATACGCAGTATTTT. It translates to CASSEWGSTDTQYF.

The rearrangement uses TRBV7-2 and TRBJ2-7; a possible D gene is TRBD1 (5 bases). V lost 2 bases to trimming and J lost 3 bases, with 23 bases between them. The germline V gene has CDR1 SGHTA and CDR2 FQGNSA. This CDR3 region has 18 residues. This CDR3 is CASSLIPSQRQIYYEQYF. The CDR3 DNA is TGTGCCAGCAGCTTAATTCCCAGCCAGAGACAGATATACTACGAGCAGTACTTC.

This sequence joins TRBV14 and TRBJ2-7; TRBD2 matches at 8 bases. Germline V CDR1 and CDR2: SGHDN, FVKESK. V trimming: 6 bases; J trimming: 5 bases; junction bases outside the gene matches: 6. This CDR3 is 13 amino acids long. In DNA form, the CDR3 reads TGTGCCAGCAGGAGCGGGAGATTCGACGAGCAGTACTTC. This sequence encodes CASRSGRFDEQYF.

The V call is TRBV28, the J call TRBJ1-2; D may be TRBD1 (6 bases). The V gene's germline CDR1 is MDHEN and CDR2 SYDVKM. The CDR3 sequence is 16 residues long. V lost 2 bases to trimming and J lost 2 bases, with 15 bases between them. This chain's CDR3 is CASSLVAGGGNYGYTF. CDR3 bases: TGTGCCAGCAGTTTAGTCGCTGGGGGCGGAAACTATGGCTACACCTTC.

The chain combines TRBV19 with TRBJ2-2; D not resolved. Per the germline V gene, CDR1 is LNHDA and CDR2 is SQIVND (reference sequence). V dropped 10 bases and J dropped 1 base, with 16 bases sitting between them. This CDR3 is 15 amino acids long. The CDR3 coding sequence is TGTGCCACCTCCGGGTTGGCCGTGAACACCGGGGAGCTGTTTTTT. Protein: CATSGLAVNTGELFF. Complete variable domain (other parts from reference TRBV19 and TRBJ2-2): DGGITQSPKYLFRKEGQNVTLSCEQNLNHDAMYWYRQDPGQGLRLIYYSQIVNDFQKGDIAEGYSVSREKKESFPLTVTSAQKNPTAFYLCATSGLAVNTGELFFGEGSRLTVL.